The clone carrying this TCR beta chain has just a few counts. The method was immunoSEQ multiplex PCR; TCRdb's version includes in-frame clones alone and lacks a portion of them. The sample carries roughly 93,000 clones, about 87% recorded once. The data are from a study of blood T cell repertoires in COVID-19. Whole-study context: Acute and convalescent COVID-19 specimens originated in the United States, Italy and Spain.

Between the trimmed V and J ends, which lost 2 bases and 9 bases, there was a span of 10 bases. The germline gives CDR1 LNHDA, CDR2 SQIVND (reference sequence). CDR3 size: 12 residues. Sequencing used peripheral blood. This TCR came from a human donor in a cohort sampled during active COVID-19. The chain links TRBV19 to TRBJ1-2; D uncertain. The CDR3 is CASSILPGSYTF. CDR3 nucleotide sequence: TGTGCCAGTAGTATACTACCGGGGAGCTACACCTTC.